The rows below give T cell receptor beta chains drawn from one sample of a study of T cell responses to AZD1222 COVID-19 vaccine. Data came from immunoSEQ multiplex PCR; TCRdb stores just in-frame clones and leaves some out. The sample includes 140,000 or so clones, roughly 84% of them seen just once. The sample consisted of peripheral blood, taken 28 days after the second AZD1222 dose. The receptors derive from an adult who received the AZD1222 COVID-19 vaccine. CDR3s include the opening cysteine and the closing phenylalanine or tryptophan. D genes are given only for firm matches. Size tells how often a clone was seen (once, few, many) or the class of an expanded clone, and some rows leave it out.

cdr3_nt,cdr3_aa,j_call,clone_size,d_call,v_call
TGTGCCTGGAGCCCACGGGGCGGAGGTTGGACTGAAGCTTTCTTT,CAWSPRGGGWTEAFF,TRBJ1-1,-,-,TRBV30
TGTGCCAGCAGCCATAGTCAGGGGCTAGGAAACACCATATATTTT,CASSHSQGLGNTIYF,TRBJ1-3,once,-,TRBV3-1/TRBV3-2
TGTGCCAGCAGCTTGCCTCCGGGCCAGCCCCAGCATTTT,CASSLPPGQPQHF,TRBJ1-5,once,-,TRBV5-6
TGCGCCAGCAGCGATATTAGGGGAAGCACAGATACGCAGTATTTT,CASSDIRGSTDTQYF,TRBJ2-3,-,-,TRBV5-1
TGTGCCAGCCATCGCGAGGGGATGGTTGGCTACACCTTC,CASHREGMVGYTF,TRBJ1-2,-,-,TRBV25-1
TGTGCCAGCAGCCTCCGGGACCCTAATCAGCCCCAGCATTTT,CASSLRDPNQPQHF,TRBJ1-5,-,-,TRBV7-9
TGCAGCGTTGAACGCTACGATGGCTACACCTTC,CSVERYDGYTF,TRBJ1-2,-,-,TRBV29-1
TGTGCCAGCAGAAAACTGTCCCGGGACAGGGACCGCACAACTAATGAAAAACTGTTTTTT,CASRKLSRDRDRTTNEKLFF,TRBJ1-4,few,-,TRBV21-1
TGTGCCAGCAGACCAGGTAGCGGGCCCTCCTACAATGAGCAGTTCTTC,CASRPGSGPSYNEQFF,TRBJ2-1,-,TRBD2,TRBV7-9
TGTGCCAGCAGTTATCAGGGGCTAGCAACTAATGAAAAACTGTTTTTT,CASSYQGLATNEKLFF,TRBJ1-4,-,-,TRBV6-5
TGTGCCAGCAGCATCGAGCCGGGGGGGTCCTACGAGCAGTACTTC,CASSIEPGGSYEQYF,TRBJ2-7,-,TRBD2,TRBV13
TGTGCCAGCAGCCAAGAAGGGGCACGATTGAACACTGAAGCTTTCTTT,CASSQEGARLNTEAFF,TRBJ1-1,-,-,TRBV3-1/TRBV3-2
TGTGCCAGCAGCCTGTGGACAGGGGTTCCTGTTAATGAAAAACTGTTTTTT,CASSLWTGVPVNEKLFF,TRBJ1-4,-,TRBD1,TRBV7-9
TGTGCCAGCAGTTTGGGGGGCCCCTCTGGAAACACCATATATTTT,CASSLGGPSGNTIYF,TRBJ1-3,once,-,TRBV27
TGTGCCAGCAGCCCACCAGGGACTACTGGAAACACCATATATTTT,CASSPPGTTGNTIYF,TRBJ1-3,-,-,TRBV5-6
TGTGCCAGCAGCCCAGAGTTAGGCGGGATCCCTTACAATGAGCAGTTCTTC,CASSPELGGIPYNEQFF,TRBJ2-1,-,-,TRBV27
TGTGCCAGTAGTGAGACAGGGAGGACTAATGAAAAACTGTTTTTT,CASSETGRTNEKLFF,TRBJ1-4,few,TRBD1,TRBV19
TGTGCCAGCAGCCAGGGACAGGGGGCAACTAATGAAAAACTGTTTTTT,CASSQGQGATNEKLFF,TRBJ1-4,-,TRBD1,TRBV7-9
TGTGCCAGCAGCATCCGGACTAGCGGGAACTACGAGCAGTACTTC,CASSIRTSGNYEQYF,TRBJ2-7,-,TRBD2,TRBV11-2
TGTGCCAGCAGTCTCGGCCAGACCACCGGGGAGCTGTTTTTT,CASSLGQTTGELFF,TRBJ2-2,-,-,TRBV5-6
TGTGCCAGCAGCGTAGAGGCTTCGAGGGGAAATGAGCAGTTCTTC,CASSVEASRGNEQFF,TRBJ2-1,once,-,TRBV9
TGTGCCAGCAAAGGGGACTACTTACAGAACACCGGGGAGCTGTTTTTT,CASKGDYLQNTGELFF,TRBJ2-2,-,TRBD2,TRBV6-6
TGTGCCTGGAGTGTACGATGGGGGTCTGAAGCTTTCTTT,CAWSVRWGSEAFF,TRBJ1-1,-,-,TRBV30
TGTGCCAGCAGCCAAGATGAGGAGGGGCTTGGGAATCAGCCCCAGCATTTT,CASSQDEEGLGNQPQHF,TRBJ1-5,-,-,TRBV4-2
TGCGCCAGCAGCTCCCGGACAGGGACCTATGGCTACACCTTC,CASSSRTGTYGYTF,TRBJ1-2,-,TRBD1,TRBV5-1
TGTGCCATCAGCCCGAACACCGGGGAGCTGTTTTTT,CAISPNTGELFF,TRBJ2-2,-,-,TRBV10-3
TGTGCCAGCCGTTGGAGATCTAACTATGGCTACACCTTC,CASRWRSNYGYTF,TRBJ1-2,-,-,TRBV6-5
TGCGCCAGCAGCCACGTAGGGACAGTCTCCTACGAGCAGTACTTC,CASSHVGTVSYEQYF,TRBJ2-7,-,TRBD1,TRBV4-1
TGTGCCAGCAGCTCTAGCGGGGGGGGGCAGTTCTTC,CASSSSGGGQFF,TRBJ2-1,once,TRBD2,TRBV7-2
TGTGCCAGCAGATCCCGAGAGCAGTTGAACACTGAAGCTTTCTTT,CASRSREQLNTEAFF,TRBJ1-1,-,-,TRBV6-5
TGTGCCAGCAGTGGGCGGACAGGGGGGAGGGGGAGCAATCAGCCCCAGCATTTT,CASSGRTGGRGSNQPQHF,TRBJ1-5,few,TRBD1,TRBV6-1
TGTGCCAGCAGCTTGGGAGGCCAGCCCCAGCATTTT,CASSLGGQPQHF,TRBJ1-5,once,-,TRBV13
TGTGCCAGCAGTTTGTTCACAGTGGGTTCACCCCTCCACTTT,CASSLFTVGSPLHF,TRBJ1-6,-,-,TRBV27
TGTGCCAGCAGCCCTGAGGGACAGGGAGGACAGCCCCAGCATTTT,CASSPEGQGGQPQHF,TRBJ1-5,-,TRBD1,TRBV7-2
TGTGCCAGCAGCCAAGAGAATTTGGTCCGAAATGAGCAGTTCTTC,CASSQENLVRNEQFF,TRBJ2-1,-,-,TRBV3-1/TRBV3-2
TGTGCCAGCAGCGTAGCTCCAGGCACAGATACGCAGTATTTT,CASSVAPGTDTQYF,TRBJ2-3,-,-,TRBV9
TGTGCCAGCAGTTACGGACAGCTCTATGGCTACACCTTC,CASSYGQLYGYTF,TRBJ1-2,few,-,TRBV6-5
TGTGCCAGCAGTTTCCCCCCAGGTGGCGGCTACACCTTC,CASSFPPGGGYTF,TRBJ1-2,once,-,TRBV28
TGTGCCAGCAGCTTTCAGCTTGAAAAACTGTTTTTT,CASSFQLEKLFF,TRBJ1-4,-,-,TRBV7-9
TGTGCCATCAGTGAGTCAAACACCATATATTTT,CAISESNTIYF,TRBJ1-3,-,-,TRBV10-3
TGCAGCGTTGAAATTAACGCAGTGGCGGGGGAGCAGTTCTTC,CSVEINAVAGEQFF,TRBJ2-1,-,-,TRBV29-1
TGTGCCAGCACCCCGGTTCGAGGCGTAACAGATACGCAGTATTTT,CASTPVRGVTDTQYF,TRBJ2-3,-,-,TRBV6-5
TGTGCCAGCAGTGAAGTATTACCCACCTCCACTGAAGCTTTCTTT,CASSEVLPTSTEAFF,TRBJ1-1,-,-,TRBV2
TGTGCCAGCAGCTTAGGGTTCGAGATAGCCAAAAACATTCAGTACTTC,CASSLGFEIAKNIQYF,TRBJ2-4,-,-,TRBV11-2
TGTGCCACCAGGCAGGGTCACTATGGCTACACCTTC,CATRQGHYGYTF,TRBJ1-2,-,-,TRBV15
TGTGCCAGCAGCTTGGAAAGACTACTTCGCGAGCAGTACTTC,CASSLERLLREQYF,TRBJ2-7,-,-,TRBV5-8
TGCGCCAGCAGATCCGAGCGGGGGGGCCCTTACGAGCAGTACTTC,CASRSERGGPYEQYF,TRBJ2-7,-,TRBD2,TRBV4-1
TGTGCCAGCAGCCAAGTTTGGACAGGGTCAGTCGGGGAGCTGTTTTTT,CASSQVWTGSVGELFF,TRBJ2-2,-,TRBD1,TRBV3-1/TRBV3-2
TGCGCCAGCAGCGGGACTAGCGGGGGCTTCACAGATACGCAGTATTTT,CASSGTSGGFTDTQYF,TRBJ2-3,-,TRBD2,TRBV5-1
TGTGCCAGCAGTCCCTTTTCATCGGACAGGGGGTATAGCACAGATACGCAGTATTTT,CASSPFSSDRGYSTDTQYF,TRBJ2-3,-,TRBD1,TRBV28
TGCGCCAGCAGCTTGAACGGTCGGGAGCAGTACTTC,CASSLNGREQYF,TRBJ2-7,-,-,TRBV5-1
TGTGCCAGCAGCCCTCCGACAGGGGCCGAAGCTTTCTTT,CASSPPTGAEAFF,TRBJ1-1,-,TRBD1,TRBV5-6
TGTGCCAGCCGACAGGGGGGGAGCGAGCAGTACTTC,CASRQGGSEQYF,TRBJ2-7,-,TRBD1,TRBV2
TGTGCCAGCAGTTCCAGGGCCAGTATTTACAATGAGCAGTTCTTC,CASSSRASIYNEQFF,TRBJ2-1,-,-,TRBV7-9